This T cell receptor (beta chain) was recovered during a study of blood T cell repertoires in COVID-19. Study information: Material from acute and convalescent COVID-19 was sourced from the United States, Italy and Spain. Sample material is recorded as cDNA or gDNA derived from T cells, B-cell-depleted T cells, or PBMCs.

V gave up 1 base and J gave up 12 bases, with 19 bases separating them. The CDR3 consists of 15 residues. The germline V gene encodes CDR1 MGHRA and CDR2 YSYEKL. Per the original methods: Amplifying reference gene primers gave estimates of nucleated cell counts. TCRdb's table, derived via immunoSEQ multiplex PCR, lists solely in-frame clones and lacks some. The DNA was the basis for D and trimming; V, J and clone size are from that table. This sample has 85,000 to 130,000 clones, with over 85% found just once. The sequence came from a man between 70 and 80 years old with acute or convalescent COVID-19. The sequenced sample consisted of peripheral blood. The V and J genes are TRBV4-1 and TRBJ2-1; a weak D match, TRBD1 (7 bases). CDR3 in amino acids: CASSQALLAPGGQFF. The DNA of the CDR3 is TGCGCCAGCAGCCAAGCTCTTCTAGCGCCAGGGGGGCAGTTCTTC.